What follows is one T cell receptor beta chain and its context. V gave up 4 bases and J gave up 8 bases; unmatched junction bases: 4. Germline CDR1 SGDLS, CDR2 YYNGEE. This CDR3 comprises 14 residues. Sequencing was performed with immunoSEQ multiplex PCR; in TCRdb, only in-frame clones are kept and a portion is missing. The sample contains under 200,000 clones, 88% of which appear only once. This sample is drawn from a study of blood T cell repertoires in COVID-19. Study overall: PBMCs, B-cell-depleted T cells, or T cells were the source of the cDNA or gDNA that made up the material.

Sequences were obtained from peripheral blood. The chain combines TRBV9 with TRBJ1-4; the match to TRBD1 covers 11 bases. This TCR came from a man in his forties with active or convalescent COVID-19. In DNA, the CDR3 is TGTGCCAGCAGCTTGGGACAGGGGGGCGAAAAACTGTTTTTT. Translation gives CASSLGQGGEKLFF.